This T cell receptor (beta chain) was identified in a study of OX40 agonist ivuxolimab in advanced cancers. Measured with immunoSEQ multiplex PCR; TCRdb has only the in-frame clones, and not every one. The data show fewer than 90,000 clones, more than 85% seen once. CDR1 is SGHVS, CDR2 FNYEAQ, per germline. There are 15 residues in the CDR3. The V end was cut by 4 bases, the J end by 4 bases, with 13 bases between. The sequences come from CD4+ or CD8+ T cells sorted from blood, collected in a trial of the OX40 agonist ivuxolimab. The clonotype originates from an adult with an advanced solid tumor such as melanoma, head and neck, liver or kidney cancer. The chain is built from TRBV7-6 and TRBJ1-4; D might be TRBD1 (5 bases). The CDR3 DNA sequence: TGTGCCAGCAGCTCAGGACGGGGGGGTAATGAAAAACTGTTTTTT. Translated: CASSSGRGGNEKLFF.